These 22 T cell receptor beta chains share one sample of origin, sequenced in a study of Ad26.COV2.S vaccination and SARS-CoV-2 variants. Assay used: immunoSEQ multiplex PCR; TCRdb lists only in-frame clones, some missing. Found here are 250,000 or so clones, roughly 89% of them singletons; the top ten hold about 2.7%. Treatment defined: roughly 19 received Ad26.COV2.S at low or high dose, single or two shots; about 5 received placebo; per-sample allocation not given. All samples were drawn on day 63, counting from the first vaccine or placebo injection. The sample here was peripheral blood, taken in a trial of Ad26.COV2.S vaccine versus placebo. These receptors originate from a person between 18 and 60 years old who received the Ad26.COV2.S COVID-19 vaccine or a placebo.

The chain joins TRBV7-9 to TRBJ2-3; TRBD2 agrees at 9 bases. V was pared by 1 base and J by 4 bases, with 6 bases of the junction left unmatched. The germline V gene encodes CDR1 SEHNR and CDR2 FQNEAQ (reference sequence). CDR3 length equals 16 residues. In DNA, the CDR3 is TGTGCCAGCAGCTTAGGGGTTAGCGGGGGACCAGATACGCAGTATTTT. It is translated as CASSLGVSGGPDTQYF. Full variable domain (remainder filled in from reference TRBV7-9 and TRBJ2-3): DTGVSQNPRHKITKRGQNVTFRCDPISEHNRLYWYRQTLGQGPEFLTYFQNEAQLEKSRLLSDRFSAERPKGSFSTLEIQRTEQGDSAMYLCASSLGVSGGPDTQYFGPGTRLTVL.

The chain combines TRBV6-5 with TRBJ1-1, with D perhaps TRBD1 (5 bases). Germline loops: CDR1 MNHEY, CDR2 SVGAGI. Trimming left V 6 bases short and J 10 bases short, with 24 bases between. The CDR3 has 15 residues. CDR3 bases: TGTGCCAGCAGGTTAACGACAGTTGGGGCCGAGAGAGCTTTCTTT. Protein product: CASRLTTVGAERAFF.

This chain's CDR3 is CASSYWGGRDTQYF. As DNA, the CDR3 is TGTGCCAGCAGTTACTGGGGGGGCAGAGATACGCAGTATTTT. The V and J genes are TRBV6-2 or TRBV6-3 and TRBJ2-3; a possible D gene is TRBD2 (7 bases). Trimming took 1 base from V and 5 from J, leaving 10 bases between them. CDR3 size: 14 residues. Germline loops: CDR1 MNHEY, CDR2 SVGEGT.

V gene TRBV2 combines with J gene TRBJ1-4; 8 bases align to TRBD1. Germline V gene sequence: CDR1 SNHLY, CDR2 FYNNEI. With V trimmed by 5 bases and J by 8 bases, 7 bases remained unmatched. The CDR3 is 14 amino acids. CDR3 loop: CASSFQGAREKLFF. CDR3 coding DNA: TGTGCCAGCAGTTTTCAGGGGGCTCGGGAAAAACTGTTTTTT.

This clone was recorded only once. This chain connects TRBV27 to TRBJ1-6, with D unclear. Germline CDR1 is MNHEY and CDR2 is SMNVEV (reference sequence). This CDR3 is built from 14 residues. Trimming pared 5 bases from V and 7 bases from J, leaving 12 bases between. CDR3 sequence: CASSPNRRNSPLHF. For the CDR3, the DNA is TGTGCCAGCAGTCCGAATCGGCGGAATTCACCCCTCCACTTT.

This clone is a singleton in its sample. V gene TRBV7-3 combines with J gene TRBJ1-2; D ambiguous. Germline V gene lookup returns CDR1 SGHTA and CDR2 FQGTGA. The CDR3 consists of 15 residues. With 5 bases removed from V and 6 bases from J, the gap between germline ends came to 19 bases. In nucleotides, the CDR3 is TGTGCCAGCAGCCCGGGCCCTGAAGGCCAGGATGGCTACACCTTC. This gives the protein CASSPGPEGQDGYTF.

The rearrangement uses TRBV18 and TRBJ2-3; 7 bases match TRBD2. From germline, CDR1 is KGHSH and CDR2 LQKENI. The CDR3 sequence is 16 residues long. V lost 0 bases, J lost 7 bases, and 10 bases stayed unmatched. The CDR3 loop reads CASSPPSLADQHTQYF. Written as DNA, the CDR3 is TGTGCCAGCTCACCACCGTCGCTAGCGGACCAACATACGCAGTATTTT.

This clone has only a few counts. The chain links TRBV5-4 to TRBJ1-2; 8 bases align to TRBD1. There are 13 residues in the CDR3. Germline values: CDR1 SGHNT, CDR2 YYREEE (reference sequence). Germline trimming cut 1 base from V and 10 bases from J; bases unmatched to any gene: 6. The CDR3: CASSLTGGDHYTF. For the CDR3, the DNA is TGTGCCAGCAGCTTGACAGGGGGAGACCACTACACCTTC. The entire variable domain, with the rest obtained from reference TRBV5-4 and TRBJ1-2, is as follows: ETGVTQSPTHLIKTRGQQVTLRCSSQSGHNTVSWYQQALGQGPQFIFQYYREEENGRGNFPPRFSGLQFPNYSSELNVNALELDDSALYLCASSLTGGDHYTFGSGTRLTVV.

The rearrangement joins TRBV6-4 to TRBJ2-3, with 7 bases matching TRBD2. The V gene's germline CDR1 is MRHNA and CDR2 SNTAGT. The CDR3 runs to 14 residues. The V gene end was trimmed by 2 bases and the J gene end by 6 bases; junction bases not matched to a gene: 5. CDR3: CASSDGRESDTQYF. The CDR3 nucleotides are TGTGCCAGCAGTGACGGGCGGGAGTCGGATACGCAGTATTTT.

V and J are TRBV19 and TRBJ2-5; the D is unclear. Per the germline V gene, CDR1 is LNHDA and CDR2 is SQIVND (reference sequence). CDR3 length equals 13 residues. V lost 1 base to trimming and J lost 4 bases, with 7 bases between them. CDR3 in amino acids: CASSIAPGETQYF. CDR3 nucleotides: TGTGCCAGTAGTATAGCCCCAGGAGAGACCCAGTACTTC.

The chain carries TRBV7-9 and TRBJ1-2; 7 nucleotides line up with TRBD1. This CDR3 comprises 16 residues. Per germline, CDR1 SEHNR and CDR2 FQNEAQ (reference sequence). V was clipped by 1 base and J by 0 bases; unmatched bases: 5. The CDR3 loop is CASSLVGGQANYGYTF. As DNA, the CDR3 is TGTGCCAGCAGCTTAGTAGGAGGACAGGCTAACTATGGCTACACCTTC. Based on the CDR3 plus reference TRBV7-9 and TRBJ1-2, the full variable domain is DTGVSQNPRHKITKRGQNVTFRCDPISEHNRLYWYRQTLGQGPEFLTYFQNEAQLEKSRLLSDRFSAERPKGSFSTLEIQRTEQGDSAMYLCASSLVGGQANYGYTFGSGTRLTVV.

This clone is a singleton in its sample. The CDR3: CASSLIRGQGQETQYF. CDR3 coding DNA: TGTGCCAGCAGCTTGATTAGGGGACAGGGTCAAGAGACCCAGTACTTC. The genes are TRBV5-4 and TRBJ2-5, with 9 bases that match TRBD1. The CDR3 is 16 amino acids. From germline, CDR1 is SGHNT and CDR2 YYREEE (reference sequence). Losses at the gene ends were 1 base for V and 2 bases for J; bases not matched to a gene: 6. Supplemented by reference TRBV5-4 and TRBJ2-5, the full variable domain reads ETGVTQSPTHLIKTRGQQVTLRCSSQSGHNTVSWYQQALGQGPQFIFQYYREEENGRGNFPPRFSGLQFPNYSSELNVNALELDDSALYLCASSLIRGQGQETQYFGPGTRLLVL.

The rearrangement joins TRBV9 to TRBJ2-2, with D hard to call. Trimming shortened V by 9 bases and J by 2 bases, and 14 bases separated the two germline ends. Germline values: CDR1 SGDLS, CDR2 YYNGEE. The CDR3 is made up of 14 amino acids. The CDR3 loop reads CATSSSRNTGELFF. The CDR3 DNA sequence: TGTGCCACGAGCAGCTCCCGAAACACCGGGGAGCTGTTTTTT.

This clone has only one observation. This chain connects TRBV29-1 to TRBJ2-4; 10 bases agree with TRBD1. Germline-derived CDR1 and CDR2 are SQVTM and ANQGSEA. V shed 7 bases and J 1 base; nucleotides not matched to a gene: 7. CDR3 length equals 15 residues. For the CDR3, the DNA is TGCAGCGGAGGGACAGGGGTTGGGGCCAAAAACATTCAGTACTTC. Amino acids: CSGGTGVGAKNIQYF.

The CDR3 DNA follows: TGCGCCAGCAGCCAAGACAGAAATCAGCCCCAGCATTTT. This gives the protein CASSQDRNQPQHF. The chain uses TRBV4-3 and TRBJ1-5; D is undetermined. V was cut by 0 bases and J by 4 bases, with 4 bases left in between. This CDR3 comprises 13 residues. Germline V gives CDR1 LGHNA, CDR2 YSLEER.

The V call is TRBV27, the J call TRBJ2-1; D not certain. CDR1 is MNHEY, CDR2 SMNVEV, per germline (reference sequence). V dropped 3 bases and J dropped 6 bases, with 9 bases sitting between them. The CDR3 length is 13 residues. In nucleotides, the CDR3 is TGTGCCAGCAGTTTCGCGTTCAGCAATGAGCAGTTCTTC. Translation: CASSFAFSNEQFF.

This sequence joins TRBV7-2 and TRBJ2-2, with 7 bases fitting TRBD2. Germline CDR1 SGHTA, CDR2 FQGNSA. Trimming removed 0 bases from V and 5 bases from J; junction bases left unmatched: 3. There are 15 residues in the CDR3. The CDR3 protein is CASSLAGGGTGELFF. As DNA, the CDR3 is TGTGCCAGCAGCTTAGCCGGCGGGGGTACCGGGGAGCTGTTTTTT.

V and J are TRBV5-4 and TRBJ2-7; possibly TRBD1 for D (6 bases). Trimming removed 4 bases from V and 4 bases from J, with 15 bases in between. Germline loops: CDR1 SGHNT, CDR2 YYREEE (reference sequence). CDR3 length: 14 residues. This CDR3 is CASSRADRPYEQYV. The DNA of the CDR3 is TGTGCCAGCAGCCGAGCGGACAGACCTTACGAGCAGTACGTC.

V is TRBV27 and J is TRBJ1-4, with 7 bases aligning to TRBD1. Germline V CDR1 and CDR2: MNHEY, SMNVEV (reference sequence). V shed 5 bases and J 3 bases; nucleotides not matched to a gene: 6. The CDR3 consists of 15 residues. The DNA for the CDR3 is TGTGCCAGCAGTCCAGACAGGGTGGCTAATGAAAAACTGTTTTTT. It is translated as CASSPDRVANEKLFF.

This clone was observed a handful of times. This chain joins TRBV2 and TRBJ1-1; TRBD1 is a possible D gene (6 bases). The CDR3 is 13 residues long. With 11 bases removed from V and 4 bases from J, the gap between germline ends came to 17 bases. Germline V gives CDR1 SNHLY, CDR2 FYNNEI. CDR3 bases: TGTGCCTCCGGCACAGGGAGGAGCACTGAAGCTTTCTTT. It codes for CASGTGRSTEAFF.

The gene calls are TRBV30 and TRBJ2-1; D uncertain. Germline V gene sequence: CDR1 GTSNPN, CDR2 SVGIG (reference sequence). V was shortened by 2 bases and J by 12 bases, with 20 bases between the two germline ends. This CDR3 has 14 amino acids. The CDR3 protein is CAWSSGLPPMLQFF. In nucleotides, the CDR3 is TGTGCCTGGAGTTCCGGGCTACCTCCAATGTTGCAGTTCTTC.

The CDR3 DNA is TGCGCCAGCCCGGGACGTCGGAGACAGCCCCAGCATTTT. Translating it yields CASPGRRRQPQHF. V is TRBV4-1 and J is TRBJ1-5; D possibly corresponds to TRBD1 (5 bases). The germline V gene encodes CDR1 MGHRA and CDR2 YSYEKL. The ends were cut back, 8 bases at V and 7 bases at J, with 15 bases in the middle. The CDR3 sequence is 13 residues long.